This TCR beta chain was identified in a study of metastatic and nonmetastatic thyroid tumors. As handled by the study authors: Between-group CDR3 differences, defined by clinicopathological status, yielded a distant-metastasis classifier for papillary thyroid cancer. Using MiXCR, TCRdb reanalyzed the PCR reads. For this entry, the V and J calls and clone size follow TCRdb and not the study's own pipeline. The table has approximately 9,700 clones, under 35% seen once. Prior to thyroid surgery, none of the patients had received any treatment. Germline assignment: CDR1 LNHDA and CDR2 SQIVND (reference sequence). This CDR3 has 14 amino acids. On this clone: As yet, its antigen is unknown. An end of the junction differs from the germline gene, which may be a read error.

Study-level results: It was reported that TCR beta diversity was significantly higher in malignant thyroid tumors than benign nodules, in blood and tumor.

The sequencing input was tumor tissue. The rearrangement links TRBV19 to TRBJ1-1; D perhaps matches TRBD1 (6 bases). The TCR was taken from a female donor with papillary thyroid cancer or a benign thyroid nodule (not recorded which). Some clones in this sample may be carry-over from other donors' samples. In DNA form, the CDR3 reads TGTGCCAGTAAACAGATCGGGACAATACTTGAAGCTTTATTT. Translated, it gives CASKQIGTILEALF.